Following are 12 T cell receptor beta chains from one sample sequenced in a study of T cell changes during pregnancy in multiple sclerosis. Libraries were prepared by immunoSEQ multiplex PCR; TCRdb keeps only in-frame clonotypes and omits some of them. The table records around 56,000 clones, more than 85% of them present only once. The sample consisted of CD4+ T cells from peripheral blood mononuclear cells, taken in the third trimester of pregnancy. Receptors were obtained from a female donor with multiple sclerosis, enrolled in a pregnancy study.

The chain couples TRBV30 to TRBJ2-1, with TRBD2 matching 7 bases. The CDR3 runs to 12 residues. CDR1 and CDR2 from the germline V gene are GTSNPN and SVGIG (reference sequence). Germline trimming cut 8 bases from V and 8 bases from J; bases unmatched to any gene: 9. CDR3 DNA sequence: TGTGCCGAGGGACTACCCCCCGATGAGCAGTTCTTC. As protein: CAEGLPPDEQFF.

V is TRBV18 and J is TRBJ1-1; 7 nucleotides align to TRBD1. V dropped 8 bases and J dropped 3; count of bases not matched to a gene: 9. The germline V gene has CDR1 KGHSH and CDR2 LQKENI. The CDR3 covers 14 residues. In nucleotides, the CDR3 is TGTGCCAGCGCGCGATTGACAGGGTACACTGAAGCTTTCTTT. It specifies CASARLTGYTEAFF.

This clone was detected a few times. The CDR3 coding sequence is TGTGCCAGCAGAGAACGCCGGGGGTTAGGGAACACCGGGGAGCTGTTTTTT. It encodes CASRERRGLGNTGELFF. This chain links TRBV7-9 with TRBJ2-2, with a possible D match to TRBD2 (6 bases). Trimming removed 6 bases at V and 1 base at J, with 18 bases between. The V gene's germline CDR1 is SEHNR and CDR2 FQNEAQ (reference sequence). There are 17 residues in the CDR3.

J is TRBJ1-2 and V is TRBV6-1; TRBD1 might be the D (5 bases). The V gene's germline CDR1 is MNHNS and CDR2 SASEGT. The CDR3 has 15 residues. Trimming cost V 6 bases and J 6 bases, with 20 bases left between them. Written as DNA, the CDR3 is TGTGCCAGCAGAAGAGGCGGGGCCCTATCGGATGGCTACACCTTC. The encoded protein is CASRRGGALSDGYTF.

The chain joins TRBV7-2 to TRBJ1-2; no clear D. Germline values: CDR1 SGHTA, CDR2 FQGNSA. Trimming removed 6 bases from V and 6 bases from J, with 11 bases in between. CDR3 length equals 12 residues. The CDR3 is CASSSLRDGYTF. The DNA of the CDR3 is TGTGCCAGCAGTTCTCTACGGGATGGCTACACCTTC.

V and J are TRBV4-3 and TRBJ2-1, with D tentatively TRBD1 (6 bases). This CDR3 is built from 15 residues. CDR1 is LGHNA and CDR2 is YSLEER in the germline V gene. Trimming took off 8 bases at V and 4 bases at J, with 18 bases between the two ends. As DNA, the CDR3 is TGCGCCAGCTCCGGACAGCGGACGGAGTACAATGAGCAGTTCTTC. Amino acids: CASSGQRTEYNEQFF.

The chain carries TRBV19 and TRBJ2-3; 9 nucleotides agree with TRBD2. CDR3 size: 15 residues. V was pared by 1 base and J by 4 bases, with 3 bases of the junction left unmatched. Germline loops: CDR1 LNHDA, CDR2 SQIVND (reference sequence). For the CDR3, the DNA is TGTGCCAGTAGTATAGGGGGCGGGAGGGCAGATACGCAGTATTTT. Translated: CASSIGGGRADTQYF.

The V and J genes are TRBV27 and TRBJ2-7, with 8 bases matching TRBD1. Germline-derived CDR1 and CDR2 are MNHEY and SMNVEV (reference sequence). The CDR3 contains 18 residues. V lost 4 bases, J lost 4 bases, and 18 bases stayed unmatched. The CDR3 DNA reads as TGTGCCAGCAGTTCTTGGACAGGGAAAGCCCTATCCTCTTACGAGCAGTACTTC. Residues: CASSSWTGKALSSYEQYF.

The chain joins TRBV2 to TRBJ1-2; the match to TRBD1 covers 7 bases. Unmatched junction bases numbered 1, after V lost 6 bases and J lost 0 bases. Germline loops: CDR1 SNHLY, CDR2 FYNNEI. The CDR3 loop spans 13 amino acids. The CDR3 region has the DNA TGTGCCAGCAGCACAGGGGCTAACTATGGCTACACCTTC. It translates to CASSTGANYGYTF. The entire variable domain, with the rest obtained from reference TRBV2 and TRBJ1-2, is as follows: EPEVTQTPSHQVTQMGQEVILRCVPISNHLYFYWYRQILGQKVEFLVSFYNNEISEKSEIFDDQFSVERPDGSNFTLKIRSTKLEDSAMYFCASSTGANYGYTFGSGTRLTVV.

CDR3 coding DNA: TGTGCCAGCAGCTTTGGACAGAATAATTCACCCCTCCACTTT. Amino acid sequence: CASSFGQNNSPLHF. The rearrangement links TRBV7-3 to TRBJ1-6, with a weak D call TRBD1 (6 bases). This CDR3 contains 14 residues. Trimming shortened V by 3 bases and J by 5 bases, and 8 bases separated the two germline ends. Germline CDR1 SGHTA, CDR2 FQGTGA.

The chain has TRBV7-2 and TRBJ2-5, with 7 bases identical to TRBD2. Trimming cost V 5 bases and J 5 bases; bases outside gene matches: 11. CDR3 length: 15 amino acids. Germline lookup yields CDR1 SGHTA and CDR2 FQGNSA. This CDR3 reads CASSVSSGAGETQYF. CDR3 DNA: TGTGCCAGCAGCGTAAGCAGCGGGGCCGGTGAGACCCAGTACTTC.

The chain carries TRBV6-1 and TRBJ2-3; D may be TRBD1 (6 bases). This CDR3 contains 14 residues. Trimming cost V 5 bases and J 1 base, with 10 bases left between them. Looked up from germline, CDR1 is MNHNS and CDR2 is SASEGT. CDR3 sequence reads: CASSQGIGTDTQYF. The CDR3 DNA reads TGTGCCAGCAGTCAGGGGATCGGCACAGATACGCAGTATTTT.